Sequencing of this TCR beta chain was carried out in a study of CD8+CD57+ T cells in acquired aplastic anemia (dated by TCRdb to between 2017 and 2018). Study-level background: A mean of about 3.2 ug of DNA, ranging from about 0.2 to 27.4 ug, was extracted from sorted CD4+ and CD8+ cells. For healthy donor samples, the average read count was roughly 9.9 million for CD4+ cells and roughly 12 million for CD8+ cells. Study-wide findings and limitations: Although 25 to 30 CD8+ CDR3 sequences were shared by patients and controls, these sequences appeared highly expressed in patients and within the immunodominant clones of patients. No significant difference in CD8+ Simpson's diversity was found between patients and healthy controls (P=0.060).

A remark on this clonotype: Its recognized antigen is unknown. The junction does not match germline at one end; this may be a read error.

From the cysteine up to the phenylalanine, the CDR3 has a length of 15 residues. The CDR3 DNA has 45 bases and is translated from base 1. CDR1 is given as ENHRY and CDR2 as SYGVKD, both from the germline V gene. Genomic DNA was used as template for profiling of TCR beta VDJ combinations and CDR3 sequences. TCR repertoire sequencing was run on an Illumina HiSeq 2000. For the original study's pipeline: TRBV/TRBJ rearrangement plots, CDR3 size and DJ length profiles, and Simpson's diversity index were used to evaluate the repertoires. The most abundant DNA sequence in the deep sequencing data was defined as the immunodominant clone. CDR3 amino acid sequences were checked for sharing across subjects and were also compared against the VDJdb database and published repertoires. Starting from the raw public reads, TCRdb applied fastp trimming at Q25, assembled clones with MiXCR and retained in-frame beta chains. For every CDR3 protein sequence, its rows merge into one entry that carries the most common genes and DNA. TCRdb, not the original authors, processed these V and J calls. The sample table holds just over 400,000 distinct CDR3 sequences, of which roughly 68% were seen once. Of the sample, 3% to 5% is held by the ten largest clones.

The study deep-sequenced TCR repertoires of sorted CD4+ and CD8+ blood T cells from severe aplastic anemia patients and healthy subjects. Ficoll-Paque density gradient centrifugation was used to isolate peripheral blood mononuclear cells. Before DNA extraction, CD4+ and CD8+ T cells were sorted by FACS or by magnetic beads. The chain is assembled from TRBV10-3 and TRBJ1-5; TRBD1 agrees with 8 junctional bases. The material sequenced was sorted CD4+, CD8+, or CD8+CD57+ T cells (not recorded which) from PBMCs. The clonotype originates from a human donor in good health, serving as a control. At the DNA level, the sequence is TGTGCCAGCAGTTGGCAGGGGGCTGGCATGCAACCCCATAAATTT. It specifies CASSWQGAGMQPHKF.